Following are 6 T cell receptor beta chains from one sample sequenced in a study of cytomegalovirus exposure and HLA in healthy donors. The assay was immunoSEQ multiplex PCR, and TCRdb's table has in-frame clones only and misses some. The sample consists of 90,000 to 140,000 clones, around 87% of them appearing once. The specimen sequenced was PBMCs. The receptors here all came from a woman between 18 and 29 years old in good health and CMV-seropositive.

The CDR3 DNA follows: TGTGCCAGCTCACCTCAGGGGAACCAGCCCCAGCATTTT. It translates to CASSPQGNQPQHF. J is TRBJ1-5 and V is TRBV18; possibly TRBD1 for D (6 bases). Germline assignment: CDR1 KGHSH and CDR2 LQKENI. Trimming left V 3 bases short and J 7 bases short, with 10 bases between. This CDR3 comprises 13 residues.

This chain uses TRBV10-3 with TRBJ1-1; D call uncertain. Germline V gene lookup returns CDR1 ENHRY and CDR2 SYGVKD. V dropped 3 bases and J dropped 2 bases, with 10 bases sitting between them. CDR3 length: 14 residues. The CDR3 region has the DNA TGTGCCATCAGTGAAAGAGGAGGAAACACTGAAGCTTTCTTT. This codes for CAISERGGNTEAFF.

J is TRBJ1-1 and V is TRBV6-5; TRBD1 matches at 9 bases. The CDR3 has 14 amino acids. Trimming cost V 6 bases and J 5 bases; bases outside gene matches: 7. Looked up from germline, CDR1 is MNHEY and CDR2 is SVGAGI. This CDR3 is CASSPLTGGTEAFF. Here the CDR3 DNA reads TGTGCCAGCAGCCCTTTGACAGGGGGAACTGAAGCTTTCTTT.

V gene TRBV27 combines with J gene TRBJ1-5, with D possibly being TRBD1 (5 bases). This CDR3 spans 17 amino acids. Germline CDR1 MNHEY, CDR2 SMNVEV (reference sequence). The V gene lost 6 bases and the J gene lost 0 bases, with 18 bases spanning the gap. The CDR3 nucleotides are TGTGCCAGCAGAACTCAGGGCCGCCAGTATAGCAATCAGCCCCAGCATTTT. Protein product: CASRTQGRQYSNQPQHF.

The chain links TRBV10-2 to TRBJ2-1; D is perhaps TRBD1 (5 bases). Germline V CDR1 and CDR2: WSHSY, SAAADI. V was pared by 7 bases and J by 4 bases, with 35 bases between. CDR3 length equals 21 residues. Written as DNA, the CDR3 is TGCGCCAGCATTTTGTCTCCATCAGGGTCCCCAGAGACTCTCCGTTACAATGAGCAGTTCTTC. It codes for CASILSPSGSPETLRYNEQFF.

The gene calls are TRBV19 and TRBJ1-2; 10 bases are a match to TRBD1. The ends lost 7 bases at V and 1 base at J; junction bases unmatched: 3. The CDR3 is made up of 14 amino acids. Germline CDR1 reads LNHDA; CDR2 reads SQIVND (reference sequence). In nucleotides, the CDR3 is TGTGCCAGTACCGGACAGGGGGTTAACTATGGCTACACCTTC. It is translated as CASTGQGVNYGYTF. Supplemented by reference TRBV19 and TRBJ1-2, the full variable domain reads DGGITQSPKYLFRKEGQNVTLSCEQNLNHDAMYWYRQDPGQGLRLIYYSQIVNDFQKGDIAEGYSVSREKKESFPLTVTSAQKNPTAFYLCASTGQGVNYGYTFGSGTRLTVV.